Below are 25 T cell receptor beta chains sequenced from a single sample in a study of identical twins. MiXCR, run by TCRdb on the 5' RACE reads, gives a single entry per CDR3 protein. The sample records 450,000 or so distinct CDR3 sequences, roughly 24% being singletons. The same specimen was also included in a second study, on T cells expressing NK-cell markers.

Sequencing was carried out using CD4+ T cells sorted from blood. These receptor sequences come from a woman under 30 in good health.

The chain is built from TRBV9 and TRBJ2-7; 7 bases align to TRBD1. CDR1 is SGDLS and CDR2 is YYNGEE in the germline V gene. V was clipped by 4 bases and J by 6 bases; unmatched bases: 13. The CDR3 is made up of 15 amino acids. CDR3: CASSPRDSSRGEQYF. DNA of the CDR3: TGTGCCAGCAGCCCCCGGGACAGCTCCCGGGGCGAGCAGTACTTC.

The chain joins TRBV28 to TRBJ1-1; 10 bases align to TRBD1. Per germline, CDR1 MDHEN and CDR2 SYDVKM. Germline trimming cut 1 base from V and 2 bases from J; bases unmatched to any gene: 7. This CDR3 spans 17 amino acids. The CDR3 region is CASSLSPGTGVNTEAFF. The DNA of the CDR3 is TGTGCCAGCAGTTTATCCCCCGGGACAGGGGTAAACACTGAAGCTTTCTTT.

This clonotype was observed a handful of times. The gene calls are TRBV3-1 and TRBJ1-1; D unresolved. CDR3 size: 13 residues. From germline, CDR1 is LGHDT and CDR2 YNNKEL (reference sequence). Deletions cut 4 bases from V and 5 bases from J, with 11 bases between. The CDR3 sequence: CASSRSSPTEAFF. CDR3 in DNA: TGTGCCAGCAGCCGTAGTAGTCCGACTGAAGCTTTCTTT.

This clonotype was counted many times. The chain combines TRBV29-1 with TRBJ1-4; 7 nucleotides align to TRBD1. Germline V gene data show CDR1 as SQVTM and CDR2 as ANQGSEA. Unmatched junction bases numbered 10, after V lost 7 bases and J lost 8 bases. CDR3 length: 13 amino acids. The chain's CDR3 is CSARQGSGEKLFF. The DNA for the CDR3 is TGCAGCGCCAGACAGGGTTCAGGGGAAAAACTGTTTTTT.

The rearrangement links TRBV7-2 to TRBJ2-1, with D uncertain. CDR3 length equals 14 residues. V lost 4 bases, J lost 4 bases, and 11 bases lay in between. Germline V CDR1 and CDR2: SGHTA, FQGNSA. The CDR3 loop reads CASSSVDVYNEQFF. CDR3 DNA sequence: TGTGCCAGCAGCTCCGTGGACGTATACAATGAGCAGTTCTTC.

The V gene is TRBV27, the J gene TRBJ2-5; D ambiguous. Germline V gives CDR1 MNHEY, CDR2 SMNVEV (reference sequence). There are 13 residues in the CDR3. V was trimmed by 0 bases and J by 3 bases, leaving 5 bases between them. CDR3 coding DNA: TGTGCCAGCAGTTTATCGTACGAAGAGACCCAGTACTTC. Translated, it gives CASSLSYEETQYF.

This clonotype was picked up a small number of times. The chain is built from TRBV5-5 and TRBJ1-6, with a possible D match to TRBD1 (5 bases). The V gene lost 0 bases and the J gene lost 11 bases, with 18 bases spanning the gap. Germline V gene lookup returns CDR1 SGHKS and CDR2 YYEKEE (reference sequence). CDR3 length: 16 residues. The CDR3 DNA is TGTGCCAGCAGCTTGGCCATGGGGCAGGGAGGTGCACCCCTCCACTTT. Protein: CASSLAMGQGGAPLHF.

This clonotype came up a few times. CDR3 residues: CASTDGYYGYTF. CDR3 coding DNA: TGTGCCAGCACTGACGGATATTATGGCTACACCTTC. The rearrangement links TRBV6-1 to TRBJ1-2; D is unclear. This CDR3 is 12 amino acids long. The germline V gene has CDR1 MNHNS and CDR2 SASEGT. V lost 7 bases and J lost 5, with 11 bases in between.

This clonotype was detected a few times. V and J are TRBV5-1 and TRBJ1-1, with D unresolved. The germline V gene encodes CDR1 SGHRS and CDR2 YFSETQ. The V end lost 0 bases, the J end lost 4 bases, and 13 bases lay between the germline ends. The CDR3 covers 15 residues. In nucleotides, the CDR3 is TGCGCCAGCAGCTTGGACCCGGGCCCAGGCACTGAAGCTTTCTTT. This codes for CASSLDPGPGTEAFF.

J is TRBJ2-2 and V is TRBV6-1, with a weak D call TRBD1 (6 bases). CDR3 size: 14 residues. Per germline, CDR1 MNHNS and CDR2 SASEGT. V was pared by 5 bases and J by 4 bases, with 11 bases between. CDR3 sequence: CASSKGVLTGELFF. The CDR3 nucleotides read TGTGCCAGCAGTAAGGGGGTCCTCACCGGGGAGCTGTTTTTT.

This clonotype was counted only a few times. This rearrangement joins TRBV29-1 to TRBJ1-1, with TRBD1 identical over 8 bases. Germline V CDR1 and CDR2: SQVTM, ANQGSEA. The V segment lost 6 bases and the J segment 4 bases; nucleotides outside the gene matches: 1. There are 11 residues in the CDR3. The CDR3: CSVDRATEAFF. The CDR3 coding sequence is TGCAGCGTGGACAGGGCCACTGAAGCTTTCTTT.

The V gene is TRBV7-2, the J gene TRBJ2-7; 13 nucleotides line up with TRBD2. The trim removed 3 bases at V and 7 bases at J, leaving 9 bases unmatched. CDR1 SGHTA and CDR2 FQGNSA come from the germline V gene. The CDR3 consists of 16 residues. The CDR3 loop reads CASSFSGLAGAREQYF. The DNA for the CDR3 is TGTGCCAGCAGCTTCTCCGGACTAGCGGGAGCTAGGGAGCAGTACTTC.

The V and J genes are TRBV6-1 and TRBJ2-1; 8 bases align to TRBD1. Per the germline V gene, CDR1 is MNHNS and CDR2 is SASEGT. V lost 6 bases and J lost 2; bases outside the gene matches: 6. CDR3 size: 15 residues. CDR3 loop: CASSKPGQAYNEQFF. The DNA of the CDR3 is TGTGCCAGCAGCAAACCGGGACAGGCCTACAATGAGCAGTTCTTC.

The chain employs TRBV30 and TRBJ2-3; 8 bases align to TRBD1. Unmatched junction bases numbered 4, after V lost 3 bases and J lost 5 bases. The CDR3 runs 13 residues. From germline, CDR1 is GTSNPN and CDR2 SVGIG (reference sequence). CDR3 sequence (DNA): TGTGCCTGGAGGGCGACAGGGGTAGATACGCAGTATTTT. Its translation is CAWRATGVDTQYF.

The chain uses TRBV12-3 or TRBV12-4 and TRBJ1-2; D is uncertain. The CDR3 is made up of 15 amino acids. The germline V and J ends were trimmed by 6 bases and 4 bases, with 18 bases remaining between them. CDR3 coding DNA: TGTGCCAGCAGCCCCTCGGGGAGGGATTTCTATGGCTACACCTTC. This codes for CASSPSGRDFYGYTF.

V is TRBV5-1 and J is TRBJ2-1; D could derive from TRBD1 or TRBD2 (5 bases each). The germline CDR1 and CDR2 sequences are SGHRS and YFSETQ. The CDR3 spans 15 residues. Trimming cost V 0 bases and J 2 bases, with 9 bases left between them. CDR3 coding DNA: TGCGCCAGCAGCTTGGGAGCGGACACCTACAATGAGCAGTTCTTC. Translation gives CASSLGADTYNEQFF.

The CDR3 is CSAGGQGYGYTF. CDR3 in DNA: TGCAGCGCTGGAGGACAGGGTTATGGCTACACCTTC. The rearrangement joins TRBV29-1 to TRBJ1-2; 8 nucleotides align to TRBD1. CDR3 size: 12 residues. With 7 bases clipped from V and 5 bases from J, the junction kept 6 bases outside the gene matches. The germline V gene encodes CDR1 SQVTM and CDR2 ANQGSEA.

CDR3 bases: TGCAGTGCCTTCTCGGGGCGGAACACTGAAGCTTTCTTT. It specifies CSAFSGRNTEAFF. This sequence joins TRBV20-1 and TRBJ1-1, with D tentatively TRBD1 (5 bases). CDR3 length: 13 residues. V lost 6 bases and J lost 1, with 12 bases in between. CDR1 and CDR2 from the germline V gene are DFQATT and SNEGSKA (reference sequence).

In its sample, this clonotype was seen many times. The chain uses TRBV29-1 and TRBJ2-3, with D possibly being TRBD1 or TRBD2 (5 bases each). CDR1 and CDR2 from the germline V gene are SQVTM and ANQGSEA. The V gene lost 3 bases and the J gene lost 2 bases, with 9 bases spanning the gap. This CDR3 is 13 amino acids long. In DNA, the CDR3 is TGCAGCGTTGAGGGGGAGCTCACAGATACGCAGTATTTT. The encoded protein is CSVEGELTDTQYF.

Comments on this clonotype: This sequence may be a read error, since a much larger clone differs from it by one base. CDR3 sequence (DNA): TGTGCCAGCAGCGTAGGCCCAGGGAGCGACGAGCAGTACTTC. This codes for CASSVGPGSDEQYF. The chain has TRBV9 and TRBJ2-7, with D perhaps TRBD1 or TRBD2 (5 bases each). With 0 bases removed from V and 5 bases from J, the gap between germline ends came to 12 bases. The germline V gene encodes CDR1 SGDLS and CDR2 YYNGEE. The CDR3 length is 14 residues.

The V gene is TRBV30, the J gene TRBJ2-2; TRBD2 aligns across 9 bases. The length of the CDR3 is 15 residues. The germline V gene encodes CDR1 GTSNPN and CDR2 SVGIG (reference sequence). Trimming removed 0 bases from V and 7 bases from J; junction bases left unmatched: 6. CDR3 coding DNA: TGTGCCTGGAGTGTGCTAGCGGGATCGGTCGGGGAGCTGTTTTTT. Its protein product is CAWSVLAGSVGELFF.

The CDR3 DNA reads TGTGCCATCAGGGGCGGGGTCGACACCGGGGAGCTGTTTTTT. It is translated as CAIRGGVDTGELFF. The V and J genes are TRBV10-3 and TRBJ2-2; perhaps TRBD2 as D (6 bases). Trimming cost V 6 bases and J 3 bases, with 11 bases left between them. The CDR3 consists of 14 residues. CDR1 and CDR2 (germline): ENHRY, SYGVKD.

This clonotype came up a few times. The chain recombines TRBV12-3 or TRBV12-4 with TRBJ2-7, with D tentatively TRBD2 (5 bases). V lost 1 base to trimming and J lost 8 bases, with 9 bases between them. The CDR3 covers 12 residues. DNA for the CDR3: TGTGCCAGCAGTTTAGGAGGGTTGAAGCAGTACTTC. As protein: CASSLGGLKQYF.

The V gene is TRBV20-1, the J gene TRBJ1-2; D ambiguous. The CDR3 spans 11 residues. From germline, CDR1 is DFQATT and CDR2 SNEGSKA (reference sequence). The CDR3 coding sequence is TGCACCGTGTTACTGAGCTATGGCTACACCTTC. It encodes CTVLLSYGYTF.

This clonotype was seen only a few times. This chain joins TRBV15 and TRBJ1-2; D is possibly TRBD1 (6 bases). V was trimmed by 0 bases and J by 5 bases, leaving 13 bases between them. The CDR3 length is 15 residues. The germline V gene encodes CDR1 LNHNV and CDR2 YYDKDF (reference sequence). The CDR3 sequence: CATSRDPHGQYGYTF. CDR3 DNA: TGTGCCACCAGCAGAGATCCCCACGGACAGTATGGCTACACCTTC.